Below are 23 T cell receptor beta chains sequenced from a single sample in a study of T cells in localized non-small cell lung cancer (dated by TCRdb to 2020 to 2022). Library preparation employed the immunoSEQ multiplex PCR assay. This immuneACCESS table, as held by TCRdb, lists in-frame sequences with V and J called but not all clones. Of the missing ones, under half trace to an unresolved V gene in checked studies; the others have no known cause. This sample comprises about 59,000 clones, roughly nine tenths of them detected only once. About 2.1% of the sample comes from the top ten. The sequenced sample was peripheral blood, obtained before any cancer treatment. The source of these receptors is a woman aged 35 to 70 with stage I lung adenocarcinoma.

In DNA form, the CDR3 reads TGTGCCAGCAGATCCACAGGGACCACTGAAGCTTTCTTT. Protein sequence: CASRSTGTTEAFF. The chain recombines TRBV6-5 with TRBJ1-1; weak D call: TRBD1 (6 bases). Trimming shortened V by 6 bases and J by 4 bases, and 12 bases separated the two germline ends. Germline V gene data show CDR1 as MNHEY and CDR2 as SVGAGI. The CDR3 covers 13 residues.

This clone was picked up one time. V is TRBV5-4 and J is TRBJ1-2; D perhaps matches TRBD1 (6 bases). The V gene's germline CDR1 is SGHNT and CDR2 YYREEE (reference sequence). Trimming took off 10 bases at V and 4 bases at J, with 23 bases between the two ends. CDR3 length: 15 amino acids. For the CDR3, the DNA is TGTGCCGGTCGGGGGGATTCGGACAGAATCTATGGCTACACCTTC. Amino acid sequence: CAGRGDSDRIYGYTF.

The V call is TRBV18, the J call TRBJ2-5; no reliable D call. V was cut by 0 bases and J by 2 bases, with 1 base left in between. Per the germline V gene, CDR1 is KGHSH and CDR2 is LQKENI. The CDR3 runs to 12 residues. The CDR3 DNA reads TGTGCCAGCTCACCACCGCAAGAGACCCAGTACTTC. The encoded protein is CASSPPQETQYF.

The chain uses TRBV19 and TRBJ1-2; TRBD1 is a possible D gene (5 bases). The CDR3 has 15 residues. Germline lookup yields CDR1 LNHDA and CDR2 SQIVND (reference sequence). The V and J ends lost 6 bases and 4 bases respectively, with 18 bases between them. The CDR3 coding sequence is TGTGCCAGTAGACCCCGGGACGGACCCCGCTATGGCTACACCTTC. Encoded protein: CASRPRDGPRYGYTF.

This clone was seen a single time. The chain uses TRBV6-6 and TRBJ2-5; TRBD2 might be the D (5 bases). Germline loops: CDR1 MNHNY, CDR2 SVGAGI (reference sequence). V was pared by 0 bases and J by 5 bases, with 13 bases between. This CDR3 spans 15 amino acids. The CDR3 loop reads CASSYSLGLGETQYF. CDR3 nucleotides: TGTGCCAGCAGTTACTCTCTTGGACTGGGGGAGACCCAGTACTTC.

The chain is built from TRBV6-1 and TRBJ2-1, with TRBD2 matching over 13 bases. J lost 7 bases, V lost 2 bases, and 8 bases had no gene match. Germline assignment: CDR1 MNHNS and CDR2 SASEGT. This CDR3 comprises 17 residues. This chain's CDR3 is CASSEKGTSGKGNEQFF. CDR3 nucleotides: TGTGCCAGCAGTGAAAAAGGGACTAGCGGGAAAGGTAATGAGCAGTTCTTC.

Here the CDR3 reads CSARNYDGYTF. Written as DNA, the CDR3 is TGCAGTGCTCGTAACTACGATGGCTACACCTTC. The V gene is TRBV20-1, the J gene TRBJ1-2; no clear D. Trimming stripped 5 bases from V and 6 bases from J, with 10 bases between. This CDR3 spans 11 amino acids. Germline CDR1 reads DFQATT; CDR2 reads SNEGSKA (reference sequence).

This clone has just a few counts. The gene calls are TRBV19 and TRBJ1-3; tentatively, D is TRBD1 (5 bases). This CDR3 region has 16 residues. Germline V gene data show CDR1 as LNHDA and CDR2 as SQIVND (reference sequence). Trimming took off 5 bases at V and 4 bases at J, with 18 bases between the two ends. CDR3 amino acids: CASSSWAGTAGNTIYF. The CDR3 region has the DNA TGTGCCAGTAGTTCGTGGGCAGGGACTGCAGGAAACACCATATATTTT.

The chain's CDR3 is CSVQQGGGEKLFF. The CDR3 DNA follows: TGCAGCGTTCAACAGGGGGGTGGTGAAAAACTGTTTTTT. The chain joins TRBV29-1 to TRBJ1-4; 8 nucleotides align to TRBD1. Trimming removed 5 bases from V and 7 bases from J; junction bases left unmatched: 6. The CDR3 spans 13 residues. CDR1 and CDR2 from the germline V gene are SQVTM and ANQGSEA. Complete variable domain (other parts from reference TRBV29-1 and TRBJ1-4): SAVISQKPSRDICQRGTSLTIQCQVDSQVTMMFWYRQQPGQSLTLIATANQGSEATYESGFVIDKFPISRPNLTFSTLTVSNMSPEDSSIYLCSVQQGGGEKLFFGSGTQLSVL.

The CDR3 is CASSVGWGAYNEQFF. The CDR3 DNA reads TGTGCCAGCAGTGTAGGGTGGGGGGCTTACAATGAGCAGTTCTTC. The V call is TRBV6-1, the J call TRBJ2-1, with D perhaps matching TRBD1 or TRBD2 (6 bases each). The germline V gene has CDR1 MNHNS and CDR2 SASEGT. This CDR3 region has 15 residues. Trimming pared 4 bases from V and 4 bases from J, leaving 14 bases between.

This sequence joins TRBV18 and TRBJ2-7; D unclear. Germline lookup yields CDR1 KGHSH and CDR2 LQKENI. The CDR3 loop spans 16 amino acids. Trimming cost V 3 bases and J 0 bases, with 15 bases left between them. In DNA, the CDR3 is TGTGCCAGCTCACCCCCCCGGCGAGGTAACTCCTACGAGCAGTACTTC. It specifies CASSPPRRGNSYEQYF.

This rearrangement joins TRBV7-9 to TRBJ1-3, with 9 bases fitting TRBD1. The CDR3 runs to 18 residues. With V trimmed by 3 bases and J by 0 bases, 9 bases remained unmatched. From germline, CDR1 is SEHNR and CDR2 FQNEAQ (reference sequence). CDR3 bases: TGTGCCAGCAGCTTCAGGGGGACAGGGCTACGCTCTGGAAACACCATATATTTT. Translated: CASSFRGTGLRSGNTIYF.

J is TRBJ2-7 and V is TRBV13, with 8 positions matching TRBD1. The CDR3 has 13 residues. CDR1 PRHDT and CDR2 FYEKMQ come from the germline V gene (reference sequence). Germline trimming cut 5 bases from V and 5 bases from J; bases unmatched to any gene: 5. CDR3 coding DNA: TGTGCCAGCAGCCCTACCAGGGGGCACGAGCAGTACTTC. This codes for CASSPTRGHEQYF.

The chain recombines TRBV5-1 with TRBJ2-3, with 8 nucleotides matching TRBD2. Germline V gene lookup returns CDR1 SGHRS and CDR2 YFSETQ. This CDR3 is 14 amino acids long. V lost 2 bases and J lost 5; bases outside the gene matches: 4. The CDR3 spells CASSLTGGKDTQYF. As DNA, the CDR3 is TGCGCCAGCAGCTTAACGGGAGGGAAAGATACGCAGTATTTT. The entire variable domain, with the rest obtained from reference TRBV5-1 and TRBJ2-3, is as follows: KAGVTQTPRYLIKTRGQQVTLSCSPISGHRSVSWYQQTPGQGLQFLFEYFSETQRNKGNFPGRFSGRQFSNSRSEMNVSTLELGDSALYLCASSLTGGKDTQYFGPGTRLTVL.

This clone was counted only a few times. This chain connects TRBV7-2 to TRBJ2-7; 11 positions agree with TRBD2. Germline V gives CDR1 SGHTA, CDR2 FQGNSA. This CDR3 comprises 19 residues. With 3 bases clipped from V and 2 bases from J, the junction kept 15 bases outside the gene matches. The CDR3 here is CASSLAPSSGGLMTYEQYF. The CDR3 DNA reads TGTGCCAGCAGCTTGGCCCCTTCTAGCGGGGGGCTGATGACCTACGAGCAGTACTTC. The variable domain in full, with the rest retrieved from reference TRBV7-2 and TRBJ2-7, is GAGVSQSPSNKVTEKGKDVELRCDPISGHTALYWYRQSLGQGLEFLIYFQGNSAPDKSGLPSDRFSAERTGGSVSTLTIQRTQQEDSAVYLCASSLAPSSGGLMTYEQYFGPGTRLTVT.

This chain uses TRBV7-9 with TRBJ1-1; weak D call: TRBD1 (5 bases). The V end lost 5 bases, the J end lost 1 base, and 11 bases lay between the germline ends. Germline lookup yields CDR1 SEHNR and CDR2 FQNEAQ (reference sequence). CDR3 length: 14 amino acids. The CDR3 DNA reads TGTGCCAGCAGCCTCCGGGACGGGAACACTGAAGCTTTCTTT. Protein product: CASSLRDGNTEAFF.

V usage is TRBV7-2 and J usage is TRBJ2-3; D unresolved. V lost 5 bases and J 1 base, leaving 10 bases between the germline ends. This CDR3 is built from 14 residues. CDR1 and CDR2 from the germline V gene are SGHTA and FQGNSA. CDR3 bases: TGTGCCAGCAGCCCGGTGTGGGGCACAGATACGCAGTATTTT. This encodes CASSPVWGTDTQYF.

CDR3 DNA: TGCGCCAGCAGCCTGGGCGGTACGGGGGCAGGAAACACCATATATTTT. Translated: CASSLGGTGAGNTIYF. The chain is built from TRBV5-1 and TRBJ1-3; possibly TRBD1 for D (6 bases). Germline V gives CDR1 SGHRS, CDR2 YFSETQ. The CDR3 sequence is 16 residues long. With 4 bases removed from V and 4 bases from J, the gap between germline ends came to 18 bases.

The chain links TRBV19 to TRBJ2-1, with D perhaps matching TRBD2 (6 bases). Trimming took 5 bases from V and 3 from J, leaving 14 bases between them. This CDR3 region has 15 residues. Germline lookup yields CDR1 LNHDA and CDR2 SQIVND (reference sequence). The CDR3 bases are TGTGCCAGTAGTCTTCCTAGCGACATCTACAATGAGCAGTTCTTC. This sequence encodes CASSLPSDIYNEQFF. Filled out from reference TRBV19 and TRBJ2-1, the complete variable domain reads DGGITQSPKYLFRKEGQNVTLSCEQNLNHDAMYWYRQDPGQGLRLIYYSQIVNDFQKGDIAEGYSVSREKKESFPLTVTSAQKNPTAFYLCASSLPSDIYNEQFFGPGTRLTVL.

V gene TRBV28 combines with J gene TRBJ1-1; D is perhaps TRBD1 (5 bases). The germline CDR1 and CDR2 sequences are MDHEN and SYDVKM. V dropped 3 bases and J dropped 0 bases, with 14 bases sitting between them. The length of the CDR3 is 16 residues. Here the CDR3 DNA reads TGTGCCAGCAGTTTGGGGGGTGCCGACATGAACACTGAAGCTTTCTTT. As protein: CASSLGGADMNTEAFF. Based on the CDR3 plus reference TRBV28 and TRBJ1-1, the full variable domain is DVKVTQSSRYLVKRTGEKVFLECVQDMDHENMFWYRQDPGLGLRLIYFSYDVKMKEKGDIPEGYSVSREKKERFSLILESASTNQTSMYLCASSLGGADMNTEAFFGQGTRLTVV.

The chain links TRBV30 to TRBJ1-3; D call uncertain. Germline lookup yields CDR1 GTSNPN and CDR2 SVGIG (reference sequence). CDR3 length: 15 residues. V was trimmed by 0 bases and J by 4 bases, leaving 13 bases between them. CDR3 DNA: TGTGCCTGGAGTGTCTCAATTCTGAGGGGAAACACCATATATTTT. This translates into CAWSVSILRGNTIYF.

The rearrangement joins TRBV7-2 to TRBJ2-3; D perhaps matches TRBD1 (6 bases). This CDR3 spans 17 amino acids. Germline CDR1 SGHTA, CDR2 FQGNSA. Trimming shortened V by 1 base and J by 3 bases, and 17 bases separated the two germline ends. The CDR3 DNA reads as TGTGCCAGCAGCTTAGAAGCAGGGGCCAGGGGTACAGATACGCAGTATTTT. This translates into CASSLEAGARGTDTQYF.

The rearrangement joins TRBV19 to TRBJ2-7, with D perhaps matching TRBD2 (5 bases). The CDR3 extends over 14 amino acids. CDR1 is LNHDA and CDR2 is SQIVND in the germline V gene (reference sequence). Trimming removed 3 bases from V and 6 bases from J, with 15 bases in between. The CDR3 loop is CASSMDLGLSEQYF. The CDR3 DNA reads as TGTGCCAGTAGTATGGACTTAGGCCTAAGCGAGCAGTACTTC.